Below are 29 T cell receptor beta chains sequenced from a single sample in a study of T cell repertoires in cytomegalovirus infection. TCRdb itself ran the reads through MiXCR, one entry per CDR3 protein. The sample consists of about 60,000 distinct CDR3 sequences, more than 25% of them appearing once. Their recognized antigens are unknown. Sequenced input: PBMCs, sequenced either directly or after in vitro stimulation (not recorded which). The receptors derive from a human donor in good health (CMV status not recorded). Some clones in this sample may be carry-over from other donors' samples.

The V and J genes are TRBV28 and TRBJ2-7, with TRBD2 matching 10 bases. Germline V lookup: CDR1 MDHEN, CDR2 SYDVKM. V shed 8 bases and J 6 bases; nucleotides not matched to a gene: 16. The CDR3 extends over 16 amino acids. The CDR3 here is CASRGASGSRGSEQYF. CDR3 bases: TGTGCCAGCCGGGGGGCTAGCGGGAGCCGGGGGTCCGAGCAGTACTTC.

In its sample, this clonotype was seen a few times. The rearrangement uses TRBV7-2 and TRBJ2-7; TRBD1 aligns across 8 bases. CDR3 length: 14 amino acids. Trimming cost V 5 bases and J 12 bases; bases outside gene matches: 15. The germline V gene encodes CDR1 SGHTA and CDR2 FQGNSA. CDR3 nucleotide sequence: TGTGCCAGCAGCCAAGACAGGGGACCTTATAAAATGTACTTC. Its translation is CASSQDRGPYKMYF. Together with reference TRBV7-2 and TRBJ2-7, the CDR3 gives the full variable domain: GAGVSQSPSNKVTEKGKDVELRCDPISGHTALYWYRQSLGQGLEFLIYFQGNSAPDKSGLPSDRFSAERTGGSVSTLTIQRTQQEDSAVYLCASSQDRGPYKMYFGPGTRLTVT.

V usage is TRBV10-3 and J usage is TRBJ1-6, with D uncertain. Trimming stripped 1 base from V and 7 bases from J, with 11 bases between. Germline V gene lookup returns CDR1 ENHRY and CDR2 SYGVKD. This CDR3 is built from 15 residues. This chain's CDR3 is CAISEWGKANSPLHF. Written as DNA, the CDR3 is TGTGCCATCAGTGAGTGGGGTAAGGCGAATTCACCCCTCCACTTT.

This clonotype has a handful of counts. The chain has TRBV25-1 and TRBJ1-3; D not certain. Germline loops: CDR1 MGHDK, CDR2 SYGVNS. V was pared by 5 bases and J by 1 base, with 21 bases between. The CDR3 consists of 18 residues. This CDR3 is CASSRTTGGRGSGNTIYF. For the CDR3, the DNA is TGTGCCAGCAGTCGTACGACCGGCGGGAGAGGTTCTGGAAACACCATATATTTT.

This clonotype was observed a single time. This CDR3 is CAISDPRNSGYTF. The CDR3 DNA reads as TGTGCCATCAGTGATCCCAGGAATTCTGGCTACACCTTC. This chain connects TRBV10-3 to TRBJ1-2; D not certain. Trimming stripped 3 bases from V and 7 bases from J, with 12 bases between. This CDR3 comprises 13 residues. Germline CDR1 and CDR2: ENHRY and SYGVKD.

This clonotype was counted between two and nine times. This chain links TRBV4-2 with TRBJ2-1; D ambiguous. Trimming shortened V by 0 bases and J by 8 bases, and 11 bases separated the two germline ends. The length of the CDR3 is 14 residues. Looked up from germline, CDR1 is LGHNA and CDR2 is YNFKEQ. The CDR3 spells CASSQDYTNDEQFF. The CDR3 DNA reads as TGTGCCAGCAGCCAAGATTACACTAATGATGAGCAGTTCTTC.

The chain joins TRBV4-1 to TRBJ1-3, with a tentative D call TRBD1 (6 bases). This CDR3 region has 16 residues. Germline V gene sequence: CDR1 MGHRA, CDR2 YSYEKL. Trimming left V 1 base short and J 0 bases short, with 10 bases between. CDR3: CASSQVRGGSGNTIYF. In nucleotides, the CDR3 is TGCGCCAGCAGCCAAGTAAGAGGGGGCTCTGGAAACACCATATATTTT.

This clonotype was observed many times. The chain combines TRBV7-7 with TRBJ1-6; tentatively, D is TRBD1 (5 bases). The CDR3 runs to 18 residues. Trimming stripped 2 bases from V and 0 bases from J, with 14 bases between. Germline loops: CDR1 SSHAT, CDR2 FNYEAQ (reference sequence). CDR3 DNA sequence: TGTGCCAGCAGCTTACCCCCAGGGCGAGGCTCCTATAATTCACCCCTCCACTTT. This encodes CASSLPPGRGSYNSPLHF.

The chain has TRBV20-1 and TRBJ1-1; D is perhaps TRBD1 (6 bases). Trimming cost V 0 bases and J 7 bases, with 21 bases left between them. Germline V gene lookup returns CDR1 DFQATT and CDR2 SNEGSKA (reference sequence). The CDR3 is 16 amino acids. In DNA form, the CDR3 reads TGCAGTGCTAGAGATCCGAGGTCAGGGGAACTTGGTGAAGCTTTCTTT. Encoded protein: CSARDPRSGELGEAFF.

This clonotype showed up just a few times. V is TRBV7-2 and J is TRBJ1-2; D is possibly TRBD1 (5 bases). With 6 bases removed from V and 0 bases from J, the gap between germline ends came to 11 bases. This CDR3 spans 14 amino acids. From germline, CDR1 is SGHTA and CDR2 FQGNSA. In DNA form, the CDR3 reads TGTGCCAGCAGGGTGGGGGGGTCTAACTATGGCTACACCTTC. Its protein is CASRVGGSNYGYTF.

This clonotype was found many times. This rearrangement joins TRBV7-9 to TRBJ2-5; TRBD2 might be the D (6 bases). The V end was cut by 5 bases, the J end by 3 bases, with 16 bases between. This CDR3 spans 15 amino acids. CDR1 and CDR2 from the germline V gene are SEHNR and FQNEAQ (reference sequence). In nucleotides, the CDR3 is TGTGCCAGCAGCCCGCCCGGGGTAGCGGAAGAGACCCAGTACTTC. It encodes CASSPPGVAEETQYF.

The chain employs TRBV18 and TRBJ2-7; 7 nucleotides align to TRBD1. Germline CDR1 KGHSH, CDR2 LQKENI. Losses at the gene ends were 6 bases for V and 3 bases for J; bases not matched to a gene: 5. The CDR3 runs 13 residues. For the CDR3, the DNA is TGTGCCAGCTCGCCCGGGACAGACTACGAGCAGTACTTC. Amino acid sequence: CASSPGTDYEQYF.

The genes are TRBV20-1 and TRBJ1-3; D possibly corresponds to TRBD1 (5 bases). The CDR3 totals 14 residues. Trimming left V 1 base short and J 0 bases short, with 7 bases between. Looked up from germline, CDR1 is DFQATT and CDR2 is SNEGSKA (reference sequence). The CDR3 here is CSARGDGSGNTIYF. The CDR3 DNA follows: TGCAGTGCTAGAGGGGACGGCTCTGGAAACACCATATATTTT.

A few counts support this clonotype. The V gene is TRBV7-9, the J gene TRBJ1-2; 7 nucleotides line up with TRBD1. The CDR3 length is 15 residues. The germline V gene encodes CDR1 SEHNR and CDR2 FQNEAQ (reference sequence). J gave up 0 bases and V 1 base, and 2 bases lay outside the gene matches. The CDR3 protein is CASSLGGQANYGYTF. The DNA for the CDR3 is TGTGCCAGCAGCTTAGGTGGACAGGCTAACTATGGCTACACCTTC.

V and J are TRBV29-1 and TRBJ2-1; TRBD2 is a possible D gene (5 bases). The germline gives CDR1 SQVTM, CDR2 ANQGSEA. The CDR3 is 14 residues long. Trimming pared 4 bases from V and 4 bases from J, leaving 14 bases between. This chain's CDR3 is CSVGWGALYNEQFF. DNA of the CDR3: TGCAGCGTTGGGTGGGGAGCCCTATACAATGAGCAGTTCTTC.

A few counts support this clonotype. This chain joins TRBV15 and TRBJ1-1; D uncertain. Germline V gives CDR1 LNHNV, CDR2 YYDKDF (reference sequence). The CDR3 has 12 residues. The germline V and J ends were trimmed by 4 bases and 4 bases, with 7 bases remaining between them. The CDR3 is CATSIPFTEAFF. In nucleotides, the CDR3 is TGTGCCACCAGCATTCCCTTCACTGAAGCTTTCTTT.

As regards this clonotype: Given a much more abundant clone one base away, this may be a read error. This CDR3 fails to terminate in the conserved phenylalanine or tryptophan, so it likely reflects a read error. The V call is TRBV7-2, the J call TRBJ2-7; D gene uncertain. V gave up 7 bases and J gave up 3 bases, with 13 bases separating them. The CDR3 is made up of 13 amino acids. Germline values: CDR1 SGHTA, CDR2 FQGNSA. CDR3 DNA: TGTGCCAGCACCCCTGGCCCCGGCTACGAGCAGTACCTC. This translates into CASTPGPGYEQYL.

V gene TRBV11-1 combines with J gene TRBJ2-6; D is uncertain. V was clipped by 3 bases and J by 4 bases, with 4 bases between them. Per the germline V gene, CDR1 is SGHAT and CDR2 is FQDESV (reference sequence). This CDR3 comprises 13 residues. The CDR3 here is CASSFNGANVLTF. The DNA of the CDR3 is TGTGCCAGCAGCTTTAACGGGGCCAACGTCCTGACTTTC.

CDR3 DNA sequence: TGTGCCACCAGCAGCGGGTCCGGGGACCAGCCCCAGCATTTT. Protein: CATSSGSGDQPQHF. The V call is TRBV15, the J call TRBJ1-5; TRBD1 is a possible D gene (5 bases). The V and J ends lost 3 bases and 7 bases respectively, with 13 bases between them. CDR3 size: 14 residues. CDR1 and CDR2 from the germline V gene are LNHNV and YYDKDF (reference sequence).

This clonotype was seen ten or more times. This chain links TRBV3-1 with TRBJ2-2, with a possible D match to TRBD2 (6 bases). This CDR3 contains 12 residues. The V end lost 8 bases, the J end lost 3 bases, and 7 bases lay between the germline ends. Germline-derived CDR1 and CDR2 are LGHDT and YNNKEL (reference sequence). The CDR3, as DNA: TGTGCCAGCGGGGAGGACACCGGGGAGCTGTTTTTT. Translated, it gives CASGEDTGELFF. Looking up the rest from reference TRBV3-1 and TRBJ2-2 gives the full variable domain: DTAVSQTPKYLVTQMGNDKSIKCEQNLGHDTMYWYKQDSKKFLKIMFSYNNKELIINETVPNRFSPKSPDKAHLNLHINSLELGDSAVYFCASGEDTGELFFGEGSRLTVL.

The sample holds many counts of this clonotype. This rearrangement joins TRBV28 to TRBJ2-3; D possibly matches TRBD1 or TRBD2 (5 bases each). The CDR3 sequence is 15 residues long. Germline CDR1 MDHEN, CDR2 SYDVKM. Trimming took 11 bases from V and 2 from J, leaving 20 bases between them. CDR3 protein: CAAGSSSIPTDTQYF. The CDR3 bases are TGTGCCGCAGGGTCTAGCTCCATCCCCACAGATACGCAGTATTTT.

This chain's CDR3 is CASSPPAGLPYNEQFF. CDR3 DNA: TGTGCCAGCTCACCACCGGCAGGATTACCCTACAATGAGCAGTTCTTC. V is TRBV18 and J is TRBJ2-1, with D unclear. V lost 0 bases and J 2 bases, leaving 11 bases between the germline ends. The CDR3 totals 16 residues. CDR1 KGHSH and CDR2 LQKENI come from the germline V gene.

V is TRBV6-2 or TRBV6-3 and J is TRBJ2-1, with 11 nucleotides matching TRBD2. V was pared by 6 bases and J by 2 bases, with 6 bases of the junction left unmatched. Germline assignment: CDR1 MNHEY and CDR2 SVGEGT. The CDR3 is 16 residues long. CDR3 nucleotides: TGTGCCAGCAGCTCTCAGACTAGCGGGGCCTACAATGAGCAGTTCTTC. It encodes CASSSQTSGAYNEQFF.

This clonotype has more than one count but fewer than ten. This chain connects TRBV4-1 to TRBJ2-1; D is unclear. The CDR3 totals 14 residues. The ends were cut back, 1 base at V and 4 bases at J, with 8 bases in the middle. Looked up from germline, CDR1 is MGHRA and CDR2 is YSYEKL. CDR3 amino acids: CASSQGQEYNEQFF. CDR3 coding DNA: TGCGCCAGCAGCCAAGGACAAGAATACAATGAGCAGTTCTTC.

V and J are TRBV23-1 and TRBJ1-4; D perhaps matches TRBD1 (5 bases). TRBV23-1 qualifies as an ORF whose function is uncertain. The V and J ends lost 4 bases and 0 bases respectively, with 12 bases between them. The CDR3 totals 16 residues. The CDR3 spells CASSLGDRTTNEKLFF. In nucleotides, the CDR3 is TGCGCCAGCAGTCTGGGGGACCGCACAACTAATGAAAAACTGTTTTTT.

The sample holds many counts of this clonotype. The chain employs TRBV7-8 and TRBJ2-5; D gene uncertain. Germline values: CDR1 SGHVS, CDR2 FQNEAQ. The V end was cut by 3 bases, the J end by 3 bases, with 8 bases between. The CDR3 totals 13 residues. The CDR3 DNA follows: TGTGCCAGCAGCTTGCAATGGAAAGAGACCCAGTACTTC. This sequence encodes CASSLQWKETQYF.

V gene TRBV2 combines with J gene TRBJ1-5; possible D gene TRBD1, 5 bases. Trimming took off 8 bases at V and 2 bases at J, with 16 bases between the two ends. Germline CDR1 is SNHLY and CDR2 is FYNNEI. This CDR3 comprises 15 residues. The CDR3 here is CASGGVGGRNQPQHF. CDR3 DNA: TGTGCCAGCGGGGGGGTGGGGGGACGCAATCAGCCCCAGCATTTT.

This clonotype showed up just once. The rearrangement joins TRBV15 to TRBJ2-3; 8 bases fit TRBD2. The ends lost 1 base at V and 5 bases at J; junction bases unmatched: 8. The germline V gene has CDR1 LNHNV and CDR2 YYDKDF (reference sequence). The CDR3 is 16 residues long. The CDR3: CATSRARTSIRDTQYF. The CDR3 DNA reads TGTGCCACCAGCAGAGCGAGGACTAGCATTCGAGATACGCAGTATTTT. Filled out from reference TRBV15 and TRBJ2-3, the complete variable domain reads DAMVIQNPRYQVTQFGKPVTLSCSQTLNHNVMYWYQQKSSQAPKLLFHYYDKDFNNEADTPDNFQSRRPNTSFCFLDIRSPGLGDTAMYLCATSRARTSIRDTQYFGPGTRLTVL.

In this sample, this clonotype turned up once. The chain uses TRBV12-5 and TRBJ2-1; no definite D call. The CDR3 consists of 12 residues. Per germline, CDR1 LGHNT and CDR2 FRNRAP. V gave up 2 bases and J gave up 5 bases, with 4 bases separating them. The CDR3 loop reads CASGLSDNEQFF. As DNA, the CDR3 is TGTGCTAGTGGTTTGTCTGACAATGAGCAGTTCTTC.